A selection of T cell receptor beta chains follows, all from one sample in a study of blood T cells in healthy people across ages. MiXCR was run by TCRdb on the 5' RACE reads, yielding one entry per CDR3 protein. The table includes approximately 780,000 distinct CDR3 sequences, 20% to 30% detected once. The same sample was also used in a study of T cells of mothers and their children.

Input material: blood. The receptors originated from a boy between 10 and 17 years old in good health. CDR3s include the opening cysteine and the closing phenylalanine or tryptophan. A D gene is named only where the DNA matches it firmly. Size values are once, few and many counts, or a class for expanded clones, and some rows have none.

.	TRBJ2-6	TRBV6-5	.	CASSSHYLSAGANVLTF	TGTGCCAGCAGTTCCCACTATCTTAGCGCGGGGGCCAACGTCCTGACTTTC
few	TRBJ2-5	TRBV15	TRBD2	CATRAPLKGGKKGETQYF	TGTGCCACCAGGGCGCCTCTGAAGGGAGGGAAAAAGGGAGAGACCCAGTACTTC
.	TRBJ2-3	TRBV12-3/TRBV12-4	.	CASSLAARFSTDTQYF	TGTGCCAGCAGTTTAGCGGCGAGATTTAGCACAGATACGCAGTATTTT
few	TRBJ2-5	TRBV12-3/TRBV12-4	.	CASSLDRRTQYF	TGTGCCAGCAGTTTAGACAGGCGGACCCAGTACTTC
few	TRBJ2-2	TRBV18	.	CASSMDVSGTGELFF	TGTGCCAGCTCAATGGACGTCTCTGGTACCGGGGAGCTGTTTTTT
many	TRBJ2-1	TRBV2	.	CASSPPGRDGGNEQFF	TGTGCCAGCAGTCCGCCTGGCAGGGACGGTGGAAATGAGCAGTTCTTC
.	TRBJ2-3	TRBV7-3	.	CASSLRLTDTTDTQYF	TGTGCCAGCAGCTTAAGGTTAACAGATACCACAGATACGCAGTATTTT
few	TRBJ1-4	TRBV6-5	.	CASSPQGTYYEKLFF	TGTGCCAGCAGTCCCCAGGGTACCTACTATGAAAAACTGTTTTTT
few	TRBJ2-3	TRBV12-3/TRBV12-4	.	CASSRSSADTQYF	TGTGCCAGCAGTCGATCCAGTGCAGATACGCAGTATTTT
.	TRBJ2-7	TRBV7-6	TRBD2	CASSLEVAGGQYEQYF	TGTGCCAGCAGCTTAGAAGTAGCGGGGGGGCAGTACGAGCAGTACTTC
few	TRBJ1-4	TRBV5-1	TRBD1	CASSSQGVIEEKLFF	TGCGCCAGCAGCTCTCAGGGGGTCATTGAAGAAAAACTGTTTTTT
.	TRBJ1-5	TRBV12-5	.	CASGLADQPQHF	TGTGCTAGTGGTTTGGCCGATCAGCCCCAGCATTTT
few	TRBJ2-1	TRBV28	TRBD2	CASSFGLAGSYSEQFF	TGTGCCAGCAGTTTCGGACTAGCGGGGTCCTACAGTGAGCAGTTCTTC
.	TRBJ2-2	TRBV20-1	.	CSARDQRGDTGELFF	TGCAGTGCTAGAGATCAGAGGGGGGACACCGGGGAGCTGTTTTTT
.	TRBJ2-3	TRBV7-2	.	CASSWDSITDTQYF	TGTGCCAGCAGTTGGGACTCGATCACAGATACGCAGTATTTT